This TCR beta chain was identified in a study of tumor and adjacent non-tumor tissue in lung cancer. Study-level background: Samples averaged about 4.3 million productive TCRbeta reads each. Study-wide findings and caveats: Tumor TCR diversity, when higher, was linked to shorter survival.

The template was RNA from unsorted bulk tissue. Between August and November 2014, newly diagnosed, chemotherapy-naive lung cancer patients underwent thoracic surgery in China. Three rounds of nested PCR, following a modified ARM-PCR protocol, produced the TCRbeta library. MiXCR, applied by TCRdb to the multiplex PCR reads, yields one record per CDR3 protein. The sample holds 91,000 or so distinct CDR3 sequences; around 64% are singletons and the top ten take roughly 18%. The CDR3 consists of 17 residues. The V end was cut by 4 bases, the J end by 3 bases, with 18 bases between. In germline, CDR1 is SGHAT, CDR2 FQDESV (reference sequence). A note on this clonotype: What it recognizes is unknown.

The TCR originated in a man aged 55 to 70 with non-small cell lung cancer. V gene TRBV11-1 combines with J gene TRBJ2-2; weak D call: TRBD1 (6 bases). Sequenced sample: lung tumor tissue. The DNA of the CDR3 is TGTGCCAGCAGCTCACAACAGGGATTTTCAGACACCGGGGAGCTGTTTTTT. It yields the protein CASSSQQGFSDTGELFF.